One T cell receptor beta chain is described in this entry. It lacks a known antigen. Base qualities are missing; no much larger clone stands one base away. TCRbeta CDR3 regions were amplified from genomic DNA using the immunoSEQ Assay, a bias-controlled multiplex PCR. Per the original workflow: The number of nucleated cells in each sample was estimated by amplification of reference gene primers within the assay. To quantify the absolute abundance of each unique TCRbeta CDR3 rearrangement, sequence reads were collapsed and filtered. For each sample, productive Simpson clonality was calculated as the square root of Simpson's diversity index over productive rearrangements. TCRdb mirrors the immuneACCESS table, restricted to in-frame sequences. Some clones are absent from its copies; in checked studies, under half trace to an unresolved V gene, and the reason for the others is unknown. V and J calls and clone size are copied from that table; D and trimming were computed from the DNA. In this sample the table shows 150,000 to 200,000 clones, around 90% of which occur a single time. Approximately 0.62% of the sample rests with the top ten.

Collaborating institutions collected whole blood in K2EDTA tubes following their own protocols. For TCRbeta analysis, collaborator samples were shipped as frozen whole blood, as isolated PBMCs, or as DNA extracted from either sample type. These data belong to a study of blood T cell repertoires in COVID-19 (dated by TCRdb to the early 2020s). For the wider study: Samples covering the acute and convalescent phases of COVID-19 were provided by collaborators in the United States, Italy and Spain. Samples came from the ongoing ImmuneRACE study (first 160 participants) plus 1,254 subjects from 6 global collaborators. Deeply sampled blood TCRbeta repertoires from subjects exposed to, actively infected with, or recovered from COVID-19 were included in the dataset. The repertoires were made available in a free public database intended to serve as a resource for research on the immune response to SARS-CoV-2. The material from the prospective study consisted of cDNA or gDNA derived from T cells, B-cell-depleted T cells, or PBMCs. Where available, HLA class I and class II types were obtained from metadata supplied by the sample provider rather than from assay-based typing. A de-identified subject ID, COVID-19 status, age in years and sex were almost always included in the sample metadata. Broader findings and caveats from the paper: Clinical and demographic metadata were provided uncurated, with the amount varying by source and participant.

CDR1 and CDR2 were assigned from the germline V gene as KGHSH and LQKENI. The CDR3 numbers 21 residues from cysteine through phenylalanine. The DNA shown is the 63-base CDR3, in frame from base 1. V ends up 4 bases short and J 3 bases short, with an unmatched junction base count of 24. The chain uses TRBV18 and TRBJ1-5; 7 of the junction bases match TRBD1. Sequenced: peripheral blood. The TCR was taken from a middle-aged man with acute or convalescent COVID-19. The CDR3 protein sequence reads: CASSQLDLLKDRENYNQPQHF. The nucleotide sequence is TGTGCCAGCTCACAGCTGGATCTCCTCAAAGACAGGGAAAATTACAATCAGCCCCAGCATTTT.